These 9 T cell receptor beta chains were sequenced from one sample in a study of CD4 and CD8 cells across lung adenocarcinoma regions. TCRdb independently ran MiXCR on the PCR reads; one entry per CDR3 protein. Here the sample spans around 10,000 distinct CDR3 sequences, under 55% being singletons. Sequencing used CD8+ T cells from the margin of a lung tumor. The receptors were sampled from a male donor with lung adenocarcinoma. The CD4 and CD8 labels of this study may be unreliable.

The V call is TRBV4-2, the J call TRBJ2-1; TRBD2 might be the D (6 bases). The CDR3 consists of 16 residues. Trimming left V 8 bases short and J 0 bases short, with 17 bases between. From germline, CDR1 is LGHNA and CDR2 YNFKEQ. For the CDR3, the DNA is TGTGCCAGCTCAGGCGGCGGGACGGGCTCCTACAATGAGCAGTTCTTC. It specifies CASSGGGTGSYNEQFF.

This sequence joins TRBV6-5 and TRBJ2-5, with 9 bases lining up with TRBD1. The DNA end is more similar to TRBJ2-7, so the J call may be wrong. Germline CDR1 and CDR2: MNHEY and SVGAGI. The CDR3 is 15 residues long. Here the CDR3 DNA reads TGTGCCAGCAGTTATGCTGGGACAGGGTCGGACGAGCAGTACTTC. Protein sequence: CASSYAGTGSDEQYF.

The count of this clonotype is one. A clone one base away is much larger, so this may be a read error. V is TRBV7-2 and J is TRBJ2-3; TRBD2 agrees at 11 bases. The DNA end is a closer match to TRBJ2-1, so the J assignment may be wrong. Germline values: CDR1 SGHTA, CDR2 FQGNSA. The CDR3 extends over 15 amino acids. The CDR3 DNA reads as TGTGCCAGCAACCCAACTAGCGGGAGTGACAATGAGCAGTTCTTC. Encoded protein: CASNPTSGSDNEQFF.

Many counts were recorded for this clonotype. The rearrangement links TRBV27 to TRBJ2-2, with D uncertain. The length of the CDR3 is 15 residues. Trimming shortened V by 3 bases and J by 4 bases, and 12 bases separated the two germline ends. Germline assignment: CDR1 MNHEY and CDR2 SMNVEV (reference sequence). The CDR3 region is CASSFVGKSTGELFF. The CDR3 DNA reads as TGTGCCAGCAGTTTTGTCGGTAAAAGCACCGGGGAGCTGTTTTTT.

This clonotype showed up just once. The chain uses TRBV27 and TRBJ2-4, with D possibly being TRBD1 (6 bases). Matching the DNA end better, TRBJ2-7 makes the J call doubtful. In germline, CDR1 is MNHEY, CDR2 SMNVEV (reference sequence). This CDR3 spans 15 amino acids. The CDR3 nucleotides are TGTGCCAGCAGTTTCAGGGGCGGTCAGTCCTACGAGCAGTACTTC. Amino acid sequence: CASSFRGGQSYEQYF.

This clonotype was recorded many times. The chain joins TRBV7-2 to TRBJ2-1; 11 bases line up with TRBD1. After removal of 5 bases from V and 6 bases from J, the junction contained 3 bases not matched to a gene. The germline V gene has CDR1 SGHTA and CDR2 FQGNSA. The CDR3 is 14 residues long. CDR3 nucleotide sequence: TGTGCCAGCAGCCGGGACAGGGGGTTCAATGAGCAGTTCTTC. It specifies CASSRDRGFNEQFF.

A few counts support this clonotype. The chain links TRBV7-6 to TRBJ2-1; D not resolved. The V and J ends lost 1 base and 7 bases respectively, with 8 bases between them. Germline V gene data show CDR1 as SGHVS and CDR2 as FNYEAQ. The CDR3 sequence is 13 residues long. In nucleotides, the CDR3 is TGTGCCAGCAGCTTAGTCCTAGGGAATGAGCAGTTCTTC. Amino acid sequence: CASSLVLGNEQFF.

In this sample, this clonotype turned up many times. V is TRBV12-3 or TRBV12-4 and J is TRBJ2-5; 9 nucleotides agree with TRBD1. Matching the DNA end better, TRBJ2-7 makes the J call doubtful. The CDR3 consists of 15 residues. DNA for the CDR3: TGTGCCAGCACCAAGGGACAGGGTGACTCCTACGAGCAGTACTTC. Amino acid sequence: CASTKGQGDSYEQYF.

For this clonotype: A junction end diverges from the germline sequence, so it may reflect a read error. The V gene is TRBV27, the J gene TRBJ2-1, with D possibly matching TRBD2 (6 bases). The germline V gene has CDR1 MNHEY and CDR2 SMNVEV (reference sequence). The CDR3 is made up of 14 amino acids. CDR3 DNA sequence: TGTGCGGGCAGCGGGCGCCAGGGCGTTAATACGCAGTATTTC. Protein sequence: CAGSGRQGVNTQYF.